What follows are 22 T cell receptor beta chains derived from one specimen sequenced in a study of blood T cell repertoires in COVID-19. TCRdb's copy holds only in-frame clones and misses some; the assay was immunoSEQ multiplex PCR. The table records approximately 100,000 clones, 69% of them present only once. The material sequenced was peripheral blood. The receptors were gathered from a man older than 75 with acute or convalescent COVID-19.

This clone was seen only a few times. The V and J genes are TRBV2 and TRBJ2-7; 8 nucleotides match TRBD1. Germline V gene data show CDR1 as SNHLY and CDR2 as FYNNEI. V lost 6 bases and J lost 3; bases outside the gene matches: 10. The CDR3 is made up of 15 amino acids. CDR3 nucleotides: TGTGCCAGCAGGACAGGGGACAGTATATACTACGAGCAGTACTTC. Protein sequence: CASRTGDSIYYEQYF.

V usage is TRBV18 and J usage is TRBJ2-2; 7 nucleotides line up with TRBD2. Unmatched junction bases numbered 6, after V lost 2 bases and J lost 0 bases. CDR3 length equals 17 residues. Germline CDR1 is KGHSH and CDR2 is LQKENI. The chain's CDR3 is CASSPRRGLANTGELFF. Here the CDR3 DNA reads TGTGCCAGCTCACCAAGGAGAGGACTAGCGAACACCGGGGAGCTGTTTTTT.

CDR3 sequence: CAISESKGGGSSYEQYF. The CDR3 DNA is TGTGCCATCAGTGAGTCGAAAGGTGGCGGTAGCTCCTACGAGCAGTACTTC. This sequence joins TRBV10-3 and TRBJ2-7; no clear D gene. V was trimmed by 0 bases and J by 0 bases, leaving 15 bases between them. Germline V gives CDR1 ENHRY, CDR2 SYGVKD. The CDR3 length is 17 residues.

This clone was recorded at least ten times. The chain links TRBV5-6 to TRBJ2-4; TRBD2 matches at 10 bases. V lost 4 bases and J lost 7; bases outside the gene matches: 5. The CDR3 is 14 residues long. The germline CDR1 and CDR2 sequences are SGHDT and YYEEEE. Here the CDR3 reads CASSRPSGSNIQYF. CDR3 in DNA: TGTGCCAGCAGCCGACCTAGCGGGAGTAACATTCAGTACTTC.

The gene calls are TRBV7-8 and TRBJ1-6; D unclear. The CDR3 consists of 16 residues. V was trimmed by 3 bases and J by 7 bases, leaving 16 bases between them. Germline V gene sequence: CDR1 SGHVS, CDR2 FQNEAQ. This CDR3 reads CASSFQARRTNSPLHF. For the CDR3, the DNA is TGTGCCAGCAGCTTCCAGGCCCGACGAACAAATTCACCCCTCCACTTT.

The rearrangement uses TRBV4-3 and TRBJ1-1, with a possible D match to TRBD1 (6 bases). This CDR3 contains 13 residues. CDR1 and CDR2 (germline): LGHNA, YSLEER. V gave up 3 bases and J gave up 1 base, with 6 bases separating them. CDR3 bases: TGCGCCAGCAGCCAGGGACAGAACACTGAAGCTTTCTTT. Amino acid sequence: CASSQGQNTEAFF.

The V call is TRBV7-3, the J call TRBJ2-1; 10 bases line up with TRBD2. Germline assignment: CDR1 SGHTA and CDR2 FQGTGA. V was pared by 5 bases and J by 2 bases, with 6 bases of the junction left unmatched. The CDR3 sequence is 16 residues long. The CDR3 DNA is TGTGCCAGCAGCGCCTTCACTAGCGGGGCCTACAATGAGCAGTTCTTC. Translation gives CASSAFTSGAYNEQFF.

CDR3 residues: CASSMLGDRPSGGGYTF. DNA of the CDR3: TGTGCCAGTAGTATGTTGGGGGACAGACCTTCAGGAGGTGGCTACACCTTC. This chain connects TRBV19 to TRBJ1-2; 7 positions match TRBD1. The CDR3 is 17 residues long. The V gene end was trimmed by 3 bases and the J gene end by 7 bases; junction bases not matched to a gene: 17. CDR1 and CDR2 from the germline V gene are LNHDA and SQIVND (reference sequence).

This chain links TRBV10-1 with TRBJ2-3; the match to TRBD2 covers 13 bases. CDR3 length equals 17 residues. Germline V gene data show CDR1 as WNHNN and CDR2 as SYGVQD (reference sequence). V was pared by 6 bases and J by 4 bases, with 10 bases of the junction left unmatched. CDR3 sequence reads: CASSGLLAGGPSDTQYF. In nucleotides, the CDR3 is TGCGCCAGCAGCGGGTTACTAGCGGGAGGGCCGTCAGATACGCAGTATTTT.

The rearrangement uses TRBV24-1 and TRBJ2-2; 14 bases agree with TRBD2. The trim removed 4 bases at V and 6 bases at J, leaving 6 bases unmatched. Germline V gives CDR1 KGHDR, CDR2 SFDVKD. CDR3 size: 17 residues. The CDR3 DNA sequence: TGTGCCACCAGTGACCAGACTAGCGGGAGGGTTTCCGGGGAGCTGTTTTTT. As protein: CATSDQTSGRVSGELFF.

This chain links TRBV10-3 with TRBJ2-7; D might be TRBD1 (6 bases). This CDR3 is built from 14 residues. CDR1 ENHRY and CDR2 SYGVKD come from the germline V gene. Trimming removed 1 base from V and 4 bases from J, with 11 bases in between. The CDR3 here is CAISEYRDAYEQYF. The CDR3 DNA reads TGTGCCATCAGTGAGTACAGGGACGCGTACGAGCAGTACTTC.

This clone was counted only a few times. This sequence joins TRBV28 and TRBJ2-1; D uncertain. V lost 5 bases to trimming and J lost 8 bases, with 7 bases between them. The CDR3 length is 11 residues. The germline CDR1 and CDR2 sequences are MDHEN and SYDVKM. CDR3 loop: CASSLDYEQFF. The CDR3 DNA is TGTGCCAGCAGTCTCGACTATGAGCAGTTCTTC.

This clone was seen at least ten times. The chain couples TRBV19 to TRBJ2-3, with D possibly TRBD1 on 6 matching bases. V lost 7 bases and J 2 bases, leaving 16 bases between the germline ends. This CDR3 is built from 15 residues. The germline V gene has CDR1 LNHDA and CDR2 SQIVND (reference sequence). This CDR3 reads CASKPSRTVTDTQYF. For the CDR3, the DNA is TGTGCCAGTAAACCCTCCAGGACAGTCACAGATACGCAGTATTTT.

The chain uses TRBV6-5 and TRBJ1-1, with TRBD1 identical over 8 bases. The germline V gene encodes CDR1 MNHEY and CDR2 SVGAGI. The CDR3 has 13 amino acids. After removal of 9 bases from V and 3 bases from J, the junction contained 6 bases not matched to a gene. The DNA of the CDR3 is TGTGCCAGTAGCAGGGGGCAGGACACTGAAGCTTTCTTT. It codes for CASSRGQDTEAFF.

The chain is built from TRBV28 and TRBJ2-5; maybe TRBD2 (5 bases). V was shortened by 3 bases and J by 4 bases, with 12 bases between the two germline ends. The V gene's germline CDR1 is MDHEN and CDR2 SYDVKM. The length of the CDR3 is 14 residues. Here the CDR3 DNA reads TGTGCCAGCAGTTTGGTGGGAGTGGTAGAGACCCAGTACTTC. This gives the protein CASSLVGVVETQYF.

This chain links TRBV7-8 with TRBJ2-4; no reliable D call. Trimming cost V 3 bases and J 2 bases, with 5 bases left between them. CDR3 length: 13 amino acids. Germline V gene data show CDR1 as SGHVS and CDR2 as FQNEAQ. CDR3 sequence reads: CASSFNTKNIQYF. The CDR3 DNA is TGTGCCAGCAGCTTTAATACCAAAAACATTCAGTACTTC.

The chain employs TRBV11-3 and TRBJ2-3; D might be TRBD2 (6 bases). The germline gives CDR1 SGHNT, CDR2 YENEEA. There are 13 residues in the CDR3. Trimming removed 3 bases from V and 8 bases from J, with 12 bases in between. CDR3 coding DNA: TGTGCCAGCAGCTTTATGGGGGGAGCTACGCAGTATTTT. The encoded protein is CASSFMGGATQYF. The full variable domain, in which reference TRBV11-3 and TRBJ2-3 provide the parts outside the CDR3, is EAGVVQSPRYKIIEKKQPVAFWCNPISGHNTLYWYLQNLGQGPELLIRYENEEAVDDSQLPKDRFSAERLKGVDSTLKIQPAELGDSAVYLCASSFMGGATQYFGPGTRLTVL.

The J gene is TRBJ2-3, the V gene TRBV18, with 7 positions matching TRBD1. The CDR3 is made up of 17 amino acids. V lost 3 bases to trimming and J lost 1 base; unmatched junction nucleotides: 10. The germline CDR1 and CDR2 sequences are KGHSH and LQKENI. CDR3 protein: CASSPKQGSGGTDTQYF. In DNA, the CDR3 is TGTGCCAGCTCACCTAAACAGGGGAGCGGCGGCACAGATACGCAGTATTTT.

This clone showed up just a few times. CDR3 in DNA: TGTGCCAGCAGCACAGGAACCTACGAGCAGTACTTC. This translates into CASSTGTYEQYF. The genes are TRBV25-1 and TRBJ2-7, with a possible D match to TRBD1 (5 bases). The CDR3 sequence is 12 residues long. The V gene lost 6 bases and the J gene lost 2 bases, with 8 bases spanning the gap. Germline CDR1 reads MGHDK; CDR2 reads SYGVNS.

The rearrangement joins TRBV5-6 to TRBJ1-4; TRBD1 matches 8 bases. Germline CDR1 and CDR2: SGHDT and YYEEEE. V lost 4 bases, J lost 1 base, and 6 bases stayed unmatched. The CDR3 is made up of 16 amino acids. CDR3 DNA: TGTGCCAGCAGCCGCGGGACAGGTTTAACTAATGAAAAACTGTTTTTT. Encoded protein: CASSRGTGLTNEKLFF.

The chain employs TRBV5-4 and TRBJ1-2, with D perhaps matching TRBD1 (6 bases). Trimming took off 2 bases at V and 2 bases at J, with 10 bases between the two ends. CDR1 is SGHNT, CDR2 YYREEE, per germline (reference sequence). The CDR3 consists of 14 residues. CDR3 protein: CASSFTGRNYGYTF. CDR3 coding DNA: TGTGCCAGCAGCTTCACAGGGCGCAACTATGGCTACACCTTC.

The chain carries TRBV27 and TRBJ2-7; TRBD1 matches at 9 bases. CDR1 and CDR2 from the germline V gene are MNHEY and SMNVEV (reference sequence). The CDR3 sequence is 16 residues long. With V trimmed by 0 bases and J by 6 bases, 9 bases remained unmatched. CDR3 in amino acids: CASSLSSGTGYGEQYF. The CDR3, as DNA: TGTGCCAGCAGTTTATCGTCTGGGACAGGGTATGGCGAGCAGTACTTC.